These 12 T cell receptor beta chains originate from one sample sequenced in a study of OX40 agonist ivuxolimab in advanced cancers. The table came from immunoSEQ multiplex PCR; TCRdb's copy has only in-frame clones and leaves some out. The repertoire holds 60,000 to 70,000 clones, with approximately 80% as singletons. Sequencing used CD4+ or CD8+ T cells sorted from blood, obtained in a trial of the OX40 agonist ivuxolimab. The receptor set was obtained from an adult with an advanced solid tumor such as melanoma, head and neck, liver or kidney cancer.

The gene calls are TRBV15 and TRBJ1-1, with no clear D. This CDR3 has 12 residues. Trimming took 6 bases from V and 10 from J, leaving 15 bases between them. Per germline, CDR1 LNHNV and CDR2 YYDKDF (reference sequence). CDR3 sequence reads: CATSKDGGGAFF. CDR3 nucleotides: TGTGCCACCAGTAAAGACGGAGGAGGAGCTTTCTTT.

The chain links TRBV7-6 to TRBJ1-4; TRBD1 might be the D (5 bases). The CDR3 is 17 residues long. Trimming shortened V by 5 bases and J by 5 bases, and 21 bases separated the two germline ends. CDR1 is SGHVS and CDR2 is FNYEAQ in the germline V gene. CDR3 in DNA: TGTGCCAGCAGCCTCCACGGCGGCGGGGGGTCCAATGAAAAACTGTTTTTT. Amino acid sequence: CASSLHGGGGSNEKLFF.

The chain is built from TRBV27 and TRBJ2-6, with 7 bases aligning to TRBD1. Germline CDR1 and CDR2: MNHEY and SMNVEV (reference sequence). CDR3 length: 17 residues. The junction had 5 bases not matched to a gene; V was cut back by 3 bases and J by 0 bases. In DNA form, the CDR3 reads TGTGCCAGCAGTTTCCGGACAGGCCTCTCTGGGGCCAACGTCCTGACTTTC. This codes for CASSFRTGLSGANVLTF.

The chain combines TRBV28 with TRBJ2-1; D gene unclear. CDR1 and CDR2 (germline): MDHEN, SYDVKM. This CDR3 is 13 amino acids long. With 3 bases removed from V and 10 bases from J, the gap between germline ends came to 13 bases. CDR3 residues: CASSFGTQWEQFF. The DNA for the CDR3 is TGTGCCAGCAGTTTCGGAACACAATGGGAGCAGTTCTTC.

CDR3 sequence (DNA): TGTGCCAGCAGCTCAACGGACACCTATGGCTACACCTTC. Its translation is CASSSTDTYGYTF. The chain recombines TRBV5-4 with TRBJ1-2, with D maybe TRBD1 (5 bases). CDR1 and CDR2 (germline): SGHNT, YYREEE (reference sequence). Trimming stripped 3 bases from V and 4 bases from J, with 10 bases between. This CDR3 has 13 residues.

J is TRBJ2-3 and V is TRBV27; 7 bases line up with TRBD2. Germline-derived CDR1 and CDR2 are MNHEY and SMNVEV (reference sequence). This CDR3 is 15 amino acids long. The J segment lost 14 bases and the V segment lost 2 bases, leaving 16 bases of the junction unmatched. CDR3: CASSLKGGRGWEAYF. CDR3 bases: TGTGCCAGCAGTTTAAAGGGCGGGAGAGGCTGGGAGGCGTATTTT.

The chain links TRBV5-1 to TRBJ2-7, with 11 bases fitting TRBD1. CDR3 length equals 14 residues. V lost 4 bases, J lost 5 bases, and 5 bases stayed unmatched. The V gene's germline CDR1 is SGHRS and CDR2 YFSETQ. In nucleotides, the CDR3 is TGCGCCAGCAGCACAAGGACAGGGGGCCACGAGCAGTACTTC. Residues: CASSTRTGGHEQYF.

Worth noting for this clone: At the DNA level, this CDR3 is encoded by other sequences in the same sample as well. The rearrangement uses TRBV7-2 and TRBJ2-1; possibly TRBD2 for D (5 bases). The CDR3 consists of 13 residues. Germline V lookup: CDR1 SGHTA, CDR2 FQGNSA. V shed 0 bases and J shed 7 bases, with 7 bases lying between them. The CDR3 is CASSLAGGNEQFF. The CDR3 nucleotides read TGTGCCAGCAGCTTAGCGGGCGGGAATGAGCAGTTCTTC.

This sequence joins TRBV19 and TRBJ2-2, with D unresolved. The germline V gene encodes CDR1 LNHDA and CDR2 SQIVND (reference sequence). This CDR3 spans 12 amino acids. Trimming stripped 7 bases from V and 1 base from J, with 4 bases between. This CDR3 is CASKWNTGELFF. As DNA, the CDR3 is TGTGCCAGTAAATGGAACACCGGGGAGCTGTTTTTT.

CDR3 region: CASSLNEYGGYTF. CDR3 DNA sequence: TGTGCCAGCAGCTTGAACGAATACGGCGGCTACACCTTC. V gene TRBV7-9 combines with J gene TRBJ1-2, with unresolved D. CDR1 and CDR2 from the germline V gene are SEHNR and FQNEAQ (reference sequence). Trimming took off 3 bases at V and 8 bases at J, with 13 bases between the two ends. The CDR3 extends over 13 amino acids.

The V gene is TRBV7-6, the J gene TRBJ2-2, with TRBD2 identical over 10 bases. The CDR3 sequence is 16 residues long. With V trimmed by 5 bases and J by 1 base, 4 bases remained unmatched. Germline CDR1 is SGHVS and CDR2 is FNYEAQ. CDR3 amino acids: CASSPRLAGNTGELFF. The CDR3 DNA sequence: TGTGCCAGCAGCCCCAGACTAGCGGGGAACACCGGGGAGCTGTTTTTT.

This clone appeared a few times. The chain has TRBV28 and TRBJ2-2, with D perhaps TRBD1 or TRBD2 (6 bases each). The CDR3 totals 14 residues. Between the trimmed V and J ends, which lost 4 bases and 5 bases, there was a span of 11 bases. CDR1 is MDHEN, CDR2 SYDVKM, per germline. The CDR3 loop reads CASSSLGGTGELFF. The CDR3 coding sequence is TGTGCCAGCAGTTCGCTAGGGGGGACCGGGGAGCTGTTTTTT.